This TCR beta chain was captured in a study of T cells in tumors after PD-1 blockade. Study background: Each patient got pembrolizumab 200 mg every 3 weeks or cemiplimab 350 mg every 2 weeks. Daily vismodegib 150 mg continued in a subset of anti-PD-1-treated patients.

Study results and limitations: Only pre- versus post-treatment comparisons showed clonal replacement.

Assay used: immunoSEQ multiplex PCR; TCRdb lists only in-frame clones, some missing. The sample yields 1,500 or so clones, around 80% seen once. V lost 0 bases, J lost 0 bases, and 11 bases lay in between. Germline CDR1 reads SGDLS; CDR2 reads YYNGEE. This CDR3 region has 16 residues. A remark on this clone: Its specificity is unknown.

This sequence joins TRBV9 and TRBJ2-3; no definite D call. Sequenced material: tumor tissue, taken after anti-PD-1 treatment. The clonotype was recovered from a human donor with basal cell carcinoma. The CDR3 loop reads CASSVESRASTDTQYF. The DNA of the CDR3 is TGTGCCAGCAGCGTAGAGTCTAGAGCTAGCACAGATACGCAGTATTTT.